Shown below are 5 T cell receptor beta chains from a single sample sequenced in a study of CD8 T cell repertoires and HIV-1 epitope variants. Assay: immunoSEQ multiplex PCR; the TCRdb copy retains only in-frame clones and omits some. The data show 80,000 to 95,000 clones, around 67% seen once. Sequenced material: uncultured baseline CD8+ T cells from peripheral blood mononuclear cells (PBMCs). These receptor sequences come from a male donor with HIV.

The rearrangement links TRBV6-1 to TRBJ1-4; D is uncertain. Per the germline V gene, CDR1 is MNHNS and CDR2 is SASEGT. This CDR3 has 13 residues. V was trimmed by 10 bases and J by 4 bases, leaving 13 bases between them. The CDR3 is CATAEPFNEKLFF. CDR3 sequence (DNA): TGTGCCACCGCGGAACCATTTAATGAAAAACTGTTTTTT.

This chain links TRBV6-5 with TRBJ1-6; D gene unclear. The CDR3 extends over 12 amino acids. V gave up 6 bases and J gave up 7 bases, with 7 bases separating them. Germline CDR1 is MNHEY and CDR2 is SVGAGI. The CDR3 DNA is TGTGCCAGCAGCCCGAGGAATTCACCCCTCCACTTT. This codes for CASSPRNSPLHF.

This chain connects TRBV7-3 to TRBJ2-2, with D possibly being TRBD1 (6 bases). V was trimmed by 5 bases and J by 6 bases, leaving 10 bases between them. This CDR3 is 13 amino acids long. Germline V lookup: CDR1 SGHTA, CDR2 FQGTGA. Here the CDR3 reads CASSRDRSGELFF. Here the CDR3 DNA reads TGTGCCAGCAGCCGAGACAGGTCCGGGGAGCTGTTTTTT.

The chain combines TRBV19 with TRBJ2-1, with TRBD2 identical over 7 bases. The CDR3 sequence is 15 residues long. Germline V gene data show CDR1 as LNHDA and CDR2 as SQIVND (reference sequence). V trimming: 3 bases; J trimming: 7 bases; junction bases outside the gene matches: 9. CDR3 nucleotide sequence: TGTGCCAGTAGTATTAGTCTAGTGGGGGGGAATGAGCAGTTCTTC. Translation gives CASSISLVGGNEQFF.

This clone was counted between two and nine times. The rearrangement joins TRBV15 to TRBJ2-5, with D perhaps being TRBD1 or TRBD2 (5 bases each). Germline-derived CDR1 and CDR2 are LNHNV and YYDKDF (reference sequence). Between the trimmed V and J ends, which lost 5 bases and 4 bases, there was a span of 17 bases. This CDR3 spans 15 amino acids. The CDR3 region has the DNA TGTGCCACCAGCGACGGTGAAGAGGGGATAGAGACCCAGTACTTC. This translates into CATSDGEEGIETQYF.